This TCR beta chain was sequenced during a study of cytomegalovirus exposure and HLA in healthy donors (dated by TCRdb to about 2017). Concerning the study at large: An earlier analysis of some 500 of the donors reported 250 to 300 Gb of sequence data and some 100 million unique TCR beta sequences from 190 million or so T cells. About 300 gigabases of sequencing data and around 87 million unique TCR sequences were included in an early release covering several hundred HLA-typed donors. Among the approximately 430 genotyped donors, 75% to 90% belonged to the genetic ancestry cluster associated with self-reported Caucasian donors. The study aimed to test whether cataloging public T cell receptors could reveal signatures of past pathogen exposure. Using immunosequencing, the study profiled T cell repertoires from 500 to 800 subjects and related those repertoires to cytomegalovirus serostatus. Besides the first cohort of 550 to 750 subjects, a separate validation cohort made up of 120 different subjects was used. To predict cytomegalovirus infection status, the study combined high-throughput TCR immunosequencing, statistical association of individual TCRs with disease status, and machine learning. A later analysis re-analyzed previously published TCR beta repertoires from about 730 donors and added high-resolution HLA genotyping to study TCR occurrence patterns. The later analysis used no new phenotypic data to find candidate immune exposures, relying instead on TCR beta sequences and their occurrence across donors. In an earlier analysis of 587 of the donors, high-throughput TCR beta sequencing was used to judge whether each TCR beta V gene segment behaved as functional or pseudogenic. Donor age, sex, ethnicity and CMV serostatus were compiled together with the repertoire data. In a later genetic analysis, genome-wide SNP genotypes for about three fifths of the roughly 670 donors were used, and that subset was treated as a discovery cohort. Every discovery cohort repertoire had been produced on one sequencing platform. HLA typing included class I and class II loci at four-digit resolution. The number of typed donors differed by locus: about 629-630 for A, B, C, DRB1 and DQB1; 500 to 550 for DQA1; over 600 for DPA1; and around 450 for DPB1. Because of strong linkage in the cohort, roughly five DR-DQ haplotypes were treated as single units for association and clustering. Among 398 genotyped donors of the cohort, an average of approximately 200,000 unique TCR beta nucleotide sequences was sequenced per donor, of which 15% to 20% were non-productive. Overall study results and their limits: The presence/absence analyses assumed that sequencing depth was roughly uniform across donors, and that assumption may not be true. At a false discovery rate of 0.05, a later analysis linked some 18,000 TCR beta sequences to specific HLA alleles. A cluster of highly shared sequence variants was judged likely to be a technical artifact of the sequencing pipeline. Because counts were too low, about 15 rarely observed V segments, including chromosome 9 orphons, were left out of the earlier analysis of a few hundred of the donors. Several of the top co-occurrence clusters appeared to be linked to parvovirus B19, influenza, CMV and Epstein-Barr virus, according to a later analysis. Across donors, most TCR sequences were observed very rarely, whereas some public TCRs were present in many individuals. In a later genetic analysis, a missense DCLRE1C variant was associated with V-gene and J-gene trimming of TCR beta chains, and the association was replicated in an independent cohort. An earlier analysis of approximately 600 of the donors showed that most TCR beta V segments appeared in productive rearrangements either about 90% or about 30% of the time, which broadly matched IMGT annotations. Strong co-occurrence of HLA alleles, especially DR and DQ, made assigning TCR associations to individual alleles difficult. Because HLA typing was missing for some donors at each locus, association tests included only the typed subset. A further reported finding was that TCR beta sequences accurately predicted the HLA-A and HLA-B alleles for most subjects in the first cohort. According to a later analysis, TCR association rates differed among HLA loci, with DRB1 alleles showing the most associated TCRs and HLA-C alleles showing the fewest. A few of the identified cytomegalovirus-associated TCR beta chains were confirmed in vitro to be specific for cytomegalovirus antigens. Linkage disequilibrium might explain the correlated functional status among segregating V segments, but an unknown experimental factor could not be ruled out. A later genetic analysis reported fewer N-insertions in productive TCRs among donors in an Asian-associated ancestry cluster than the roughly 700-donor mean. The authors suggested that the approach could potentially be extended to other disease states and immunological phenotypes. In a later analysis, HLA-associated TCR beta chains showed more clonal expansion and lower generation probabilities than non-associated chains that were equally common. The cohort was sequenced for TCR beta chains only, and without alpha or paired-chain data the features that could be detected were limited. The classifier was reported to diagnose cytomegalovirus status with high specificity and sensitivity in both the original cohort and the validation cohort. The study listed 150 to 200 TCR beta chains as associated with cytomegalovirus. The only immune exposure information available for the cohort was CMV serostatus. A later analysis found that most CMV-associated TCR beta chains appeared HLA-restricted, with HLA associations seemingly driven largely by CMV exposure.

The cohort consisted of fewer than 700 healthy bone marrow donors. Cohort members were all nominally healthy when sampled, although unrecorded immune exposures were likely present. The donor was CMV seronegative and belonged to the group of around 350 seronegative cohort members. A peripheral blood sample was provided by each donor, and peripheral blood mononuclear cells were used for TCR beta sequencing. Genomic DNA was extracted from the blood cell samples with the Qiagen DNeasy Blood Extraction Kit. With regard to this clone: Its antigen specificity is not known. No quality values exist for individual bases; no much larger clone is one base distant.

Library method: the immunoSEQ multiplex PCR assay. The multiplex PCR relied on a mix of 60 forward primers for TCR Vbeta segments and 13 reverse primers for TCR Jbeta segments. The CDR3 region of rearranged TCR beta genes was amplified from genomic DNA with a multiplex PCR assay. The amplified TCR beta libraries were sequenced on the Illumina HiSeq System as 87-base-pair reads. The published analysis was carried out like this. A later analysis counted tens of millions of unique TCR beta chains across the 666 repertoires, and some 12 million of these chains were shared by at least two donors. A nearest-neighbor algorithm error-corrected the raw reads and collapsed the reads into unique sequences, merging closely related sequences to remove PCR and sequencing errors. Alignment of CDR3 sequences to IMGT reference sequences was used to assign V, D and J gene segments. Each retained sequence needed at least a six-nucleotide match to both a V gene segment and a J gene segment. Rearrangements were classified as productive when the CDR3 lacked stop codons and remained in frame with V and J, and all other rearrangements were classified as non-productive. CDR3 was defined according to IMGT convention as the region running from the second conserved V-encoded cysteine to the conserved J-encoded phenylalanine. Sequences without an unambiguous match to a single V gene segment were excluded from the earlier analysis of over 500 of the donors. An earlier analysis of several hundred of the donors called V segments functional above 56.7% productive rearrangements and segregating when the between-donor standard deviation exceeded 5%. To diagnose cytomegalovirus status from the catalog of TCR beta chain sequences, a statistical classification framework was built. In a later analysis, TCR nucleotide sequences were compared against IMGT/GENE-DB human TR gene sequences so that V and J genes could be assigned. Using the TCRdist pipeline, a later analysis assigned CDR3 sequences along with most-parsimonious VDJ recombination scenarios. In a later analysis, every TCR beta chain was defined by the combination of its CDR3 amino acid sequence and its V-gene family, and reads without a unique V-gene family were dropped. A later analysis removed over 500 highly shared, low-generation-probability nucleotide sequences to deal with suspected cross-contamination and a sequencing artifact. In a later analysis, a clonal expansion index for each public chain was calculated from normalized within-repertoire ranks of inferred template counts. Generation probabilities in a later analysis came from a VDJ recombination model fitted to out-of-frame rearrangements, and those results were checked against IGoR. In a later analysis, TCR-TCR, TCR-HLA and TCR-CMV co-occurrence was scored with hypergeometric tests, and a repertoire-size bias correction was applied to TCR pairs. A later analysis estimated false discovery rates by permuting HLA or CMV assignments 20 times. In a later analysis, co-occurring TCRs were grouped with DBSCAN, and TCRdist sequence similarity was added when clustering was performed within HLA-allele-positive subsets. For co-occurrence clustering, repertoires with fewer than 30,000 or more than 120,000 public chains were excluded, along with five or six repertoires with anomalous nucleotide sharing. This is the immuneACCESS table as TCRdb keeps it, with only in-frame sequences that have V and J called. A part of the clones is gone; compared with another copy, unresolved V genes explain less than half, and the rest is unexplained. The V and J calls and clone size come from that table; D and trimming were worked out from the DNA. In this sample the table shows 150,000 to 200,000 clones, 75% to 80% of which occur a single time. Together, the top ten hold roughly 2.7% of the sample.

Material: PBMCs. The receptor comes from a female donor in good health and CMV-seronegative.

Read as DNA, the sequence is TGCGCCAGCAGCCAGGGGACTAGCGGGACTAACAATGAGCAGTTCTTC. This sequence encodes CASSQGTSGTNNEQFF. The rearranged segments are TRBV4-1 and TRBJ2-1, with 13 bases in between that match TRBD2. The germline V gene supplies CDR1 MGHRA and CDR2 YSYEKL. At the junction V is shortened by 3 bases and J by 5 bases; bases outside the gene matches: 4. The CDR3 goes from the cysteine to the phenylalanine over 16 residues. Of all the DNA, just the CDR3 is kept, 48 bases in frame from base 1.